Below, 19 T cell receptor beta chains from the same sample are listed, as sequenced in a study of shared clonotypes between healthy human individuals. The repertoire was sequenced with immunoSEQ multiplex PCR; TCRdb's copy has only in-frame clones and lacks some. The sample has 2,500,000 or so clones, over 85% seen once. Sequenced: naive CD4+ T cells sorted from blood. Subset given: CD45RA+ positively selected. These TCRs come from a man in his late teens or twenties in good health.

The chain is built from TRBV15 and TRBJ2-7; 8 bases fit TRBD1. The CDR3 contains 15 residues. J was trimmed by 2 bases and V by 1 base; bases with no gene match: 4. The germline CDR1 and CDR2 sequences are LNHNV and YYDKDF (reference sequence). CDR3 sequence reads: CATSRGTGYAYEQYF. The CDR3 region has the DNA TGTGCCACCAGCAGAGGGACAGGGTACGCCTACGAGCAGTACTTC.

The chain recombines TRBV7-3 with TRBJ2-5; 10 nucleotides match TRBD2. There are 17 residues in the CDR3. CDR1 is SGHTA, CDR2 FQGTGA, per germline. The V gene end was trimmed by 5 bases and the J gene end by 3 bases; junction bases not matched to a gene: 12. CDR3 nucleotides: TGTGCCAGCAGCCCACGCGTAGGAGCGGGGGGGGAAGAGACCCAGTACTTC. Translated, it gives CASSPRVGAGGEETQYF.

This chain joins TRBV4-1 and TRBJ2-6; D not resolved. This CDR3 region has 15 residues. Trimming took 1 base from V and 0 from J, leaving 4 bases between them. Germline values: CDR1 MGHRA, CDR2 YSYEKL. This chain's CDR3 is CASSQGFSGANVLTF. The CDR3 DNA is TGCGCCAGCAGCCAAGGCTTCTCTGGGGCCAACGTCCTGACTTTC.

The chain has TRBV7-9 and TRBJ2-7; D is uncertain. The CDR3 has 11 residues. Germline V gene data show CDR1 as SEHNR and CDR2 as FQNEAQ (reference sequence). Trimming stripped 10 bases from V and 4 bases from J, with 11 bases between. The CDR3 DNA follows: TGTGCCACATCATCCCAATACGAGCAGTACTTC. This translates into CATSSQYEQYF. Based on the CDR3 plus reference TRBV7-9 and TRBJ2-7, the full variable domain is DTGVSQNPRHKITKRGQNVTFRCDPISEHNRLYWYRQTLGQGPEFLTYFQNEAQLEKSRLLSDRFSAERPKGSFSTLEIQRTEQGDSAMYLCATSSQYEQYFGPGTRLTVT.

The chain has TRBV6-1 and TRBJ1-5; D is uncertain. CDR1 is MNHNS and CDR2 is SASEGT in the germline V gene. V lost 3 bases to trimming and J lost 0 bases, with 15 bases between them. This CDR3 has 17 amino acids. CDR3 in DNA: TGTGCCAGCAGTGATGGTTTAGGAGGTGTTAGCAATCAGCCCCAGCATTTT. Translating it yields CASSDGLGGVSNQPQHF.

The chain joins TRBV7-2 to TRBJ2-1; TRBD2 matches at 15 bases. Per germline, CDR1 SGHTA and CDR2 FQGNSA. The CDR3 loop spans 16 amino acids. Trimming took 5 bases from V and 13 from J; bases not matched to a gene: 12. The CDR3 sequence: CASSPRPGLAGGGQFF. CDR3 nucleotides: TGTGCCAGCAGCCCCCGCCCGGGACTAGCGGGAGGTGGACAGTTCTTC.

The chain recombines TRBV7-2 with TRBJ1-5; D call uncertain. The germline CDR1 and CDR2 sequences are SGHTA and FQGNSA. The CDR3 runs 13 residues. The ends were cut back, 2 bases at V and 7 bases at J, with 9 bases in the middle. CDR3 coding DNA: TGTGCCAGCAGCTTAAACGCAGTACAGCCCCAGCATTTT. Translation: CASSLNAVQPQHF.

On this clone itself: Other DNA sequences from this sample encode an identical CDR3 as well. V gene TRBV5-1 combines with J gene TRBJ2-5, with D uncertain. V was trimmed by 0 bases and J by 2 bases, leaving 8 bases between them. The length of the CDR3 is 14 residues. Germline-derived CDR1 and CDR2 are SGHRS and YFSETQ. In DNA, the CDR3 is TGCGCCAGCAGCTTGGCCACAGCGCAAGAGACCCAGTACTTC. Its translation: CASSLATAQETQYF. Looking up the rest from reference TRBV5-1 and TRBJ2-5 gives the full variable domain: KAGVTQTPRYLIKTRGQQVTLSCSPISGHRSVSWYQQTPGQGLQFLFEYFSETQRNKGNFPGRFSGRQFSNSRSEMNVSTLELGDSALYLCASSLATAQETQYFGPGTRLLVL.

The chain links TRBV7-9 to TRBJ2-6, with TRBD1 identical over 8 bases. The trim removed 1 base at V and 0 bases at J, leaving 8 bases unmatched. The CDR3 contains 19 residues. Germline loops: CDR1 SEHNR, CDR2 FQNEAQ (reference sequence). CDR3 nucleotide sequence: TGTGCCAGCAGCTTAGGCCGGCAGGGGGCACTCTCTGGGGCCAACGTCCTGACTTTC. Its protein product is CASSLGRQGALSGANVLTF.

The V and J genes are TRBV5-1 and TRBJ2-5; 11 nucleotides align to TRBD2. This CDR3 region has 16 residues. CDR1 is SGHRS, CDR2 YFSETQ, per germline. The V segment lost 0 bases and the J segment 5 bases; nucleotides outside the gene matches: 6. CDR3 bases: TGCGCCAGCAGCTTGGTTACTAGCGGGAGTGGGGAGACCCAGTACTTC. This sequence encodes CASSLVTSGSGETQYF.

CDR3 nucleotides: TGTGCCAGCAGTGCGGCTCTTCCGGGACAGGGGCGGCAAGGCTACACCTTC. Translation gives CASSAALPGQGRQGYTF. The genes are TRBV6-1 and TRBJ1-2; TRBD1 matches at 10 bases. The CDR3 is 17 residues long. J was trimmed by 8 bases and V by 4 bases; bases with no gene match: 16. Germline CDR1 and CDR2: MNHNS and SASEGT.

The chain couples TRBV5-1 to TRBJ2-4, with TRBD1 matching over 12 bases. The CDR3 length is 15 residues. Looked up from germline, CDR1 is SGHRS and CDR2 is YFSETQ. With 4 bases clipped from V and 8 bases from J, the junction kept 7 bases outside the gene matches. The CDR3 protein is CASSPGTGGEYIQYF. The DNA for the CDR3 is TGCGCCAGCAGCCCCGGGACAGGGGGCGAGTACATTCAGTACTTC.

The chain employs TRBV2 and TRBJ1-5; D unresolved. Germline V gene data show CDR1 as SNHLY and CDR2 as FYNNEI. CDR3 length equals 14 residues. Trimming left V 4 bases short and J 0 bases short, with 7 bases between. The CDR3 sequence is CASSGRLSNQPQHF. The CDR3 coding sequence is TGTGCCAGCAGTGGACGGCTTAGCAATCAGCCCCAGCATTTT.

The chain carries TRBV6-5 and TRBJ1-5; a weak D match, TRBD1 (5 bases). Germline-derived CDR1 and CDR2 are MNHEY and SVGAGI. Trimming shortened V by 6 bases and J by 9 bases, and 12 bases separated the two germline ends. This CDR3 is 12 amino acids long. In DNA form, the CDR3 reads TGTGCCAGCAGCTCTACCGGGGGGCCCCAGCATTTT. Its protein is CASSSTGGPQHF.

The chain recombines TRBV14 with TRBJ2-1; no clear D. CDR3 length: 16 amino acids. The V gene's germline CDR1 is SGHDN and CDR2 FVKESK. Trimming took off 0 bases at V and 6 bases at J, with 15 bases between the two ends. The CDR3 bases are TGTGCCAGCAGCCAAGAGGGCAGGAAGGGATCCAATGAGCAGTTCTTC. The encoded protein is CASSQEGRKGSNEQFF.

CDR3 sequence reads: CASKGGAGDEQYF. The CDR3, as DNA: TGTGCCAGCAAGGGGGGGGCTGGAGACGAGCAGTACTTC. This rearrangement joins TRBV28 to TRBJ2-7; tentative D call: TRBD2 (7 bases). The CDR3 spans 13 residues. V lost 7 bases and J lost 5, with 15 bases in between. Germline-derived CDR1 and CDR2 are MDHEN and SYDVKM.

CDR3 region: CASSTPGRQNTEAFF. Here the CDR3 DNA reads TGTGCCAGTAGTACCCCGGGGAGACAGAACACTGAAGCTTTCTTT. This chain joins TRBV19 and TRBJ1-1; D is ambiguous. V was trimmed by 4 bases and J by 1 base, leaving 13 bases between them. CDR3 length: 15 residues. In germline, CDR1 is LNHDA, CDR2 SQIVND (reference sequence).

This sequence joins TRBV2 and TRBJ2-5, with TRBD2 matching over 13 bases. The V gene's germline CDR1 is SNHLY and CDR2 FYNNEI. The CDR3 runs 14 residues. V shed 6 bases and J 4 bases; nucleotides not matched to a gene: 2. CDR3 DNA: TGTGCCAGCAGCAGGACTAGCGGGAGAGAGACCCAGTACTTC. This encodes CASSRTSGRETQYF.

Points on this clone: Other DNA sequences in the same sample also yield this CDR3. The J gene is TRBJ2-5, the V gene TRBV4-1, with D unclear. Germline V lookup: CDR1 MGHRA, CDR2 YSYEKL. There are 13 residues in the CDR3. The ends were cut back, 1 base at V and 5 bases at J, with 8 bases in the middle. DNA of the CDR3: TGCGCCAGCAGCCAAGGCCGGGTTGAGACCCAGTACTTC. The encoded protein is CASSQGRVETQYF.